Listed below are T cell receptor beta chains from one sample, sequenced in a study of T-cell memory formation after mild COVID-19. TCRdb redid the calling of the 5' RACE reads with MiXCR, one entry per CDR3 protein. The table has roughly 280,000 distinct CDR3 sequences, 16% seen once. Sequenced sample: PBMCs or a T cell subset sorted from them (not recorded which). The receptors stem from a man between 18 and 35 years old who had mild COVID-19 (a few samples of this study predate the infection). Cell type and time point are not known. Both conserved end residues are part of each CDR3. The order of the fields is J gene, D gene, clone size, V gene, CDR3 DNA, CDR3 protein. A D gene is named only where the DNA matches it firmly. Clone size, where shown, is once, few, many, or a class for clones that have expanded.

j_gene: TRBJ2-5; d_gene: .; abundance: .; v_gene: TRBV3-1; CDR3nt: TGTGCCAGCAGCCAAGTAAACCAAGAGACCCAGTACTTC; CDR3aa: CASSQVNQETQYF
j_gene: TRBJ2-3; d_gene: .; abundance: .; v_gene: TRBV7-9; CDR3nt: TGTGCCAGCAGACAGGGTTCAACAGATACGCAGTATTTT; CDR3aa: CASRQGSTDTQYF
j_gene: TRBJ2-1; d_gene: .; abundance: few; v_gene: TRBV28; CDR3nt: TGTGCCAGCAGTTCCCTAGGGACATCCGATGAGCAGTTCTTC; CDR3aa: CASSSLGTSDEQFF
j_gene: TRBJ1-5; d_gene: TRBD1; abundance: many; v_gene: TRBV10-3; CDR3nt: TGTGCCATCAGTGAGCCGGGACAGGATAATCAGCCCCAGCATTTT; CDR3aa: CAISEPGQDNQPQHF
j_gene: TRBJ2-1; d_gene: .; abundance: .; v_gene: TRBV20-1; CDR3nt: TGCAGTGCTAGAGGACTCTACAATGAGCAGTTCTTC; CDR3aa: CSARGLYNEQFF
j_gene: TRBJ1-5; d_gene: .; abundance: once; v_gene: TRBV12-3/TRBV12-4; CDR3nt: TGTGCCAGCAGTTTTAGGGGGGATGATAATCAGCCCCAGCATTTT; CDR3aa: CASSFRGDDNQPQHF
j_gene: TRBJ1-1; d_gene: TRBD1; abundance: .; v_gene: TRBV11-2; CDR3nt: TGTGCCAGCAGCTTTCGAGGACAGGGGACTGAAGCTTTCTTT; CDR3aa: CASSFRGQGTEAFF
j_gene: TRBJ2-7; d_gene: TRBD2; abundance: few; v_gene: TRBV5-1; CDR3nt: TGCGCCAGCAGCTTGTCCGGGGGGGATTACGAGCAGTACTTC; CDR3aa: CASSLSGGDYEQYF
j_gene: TRBJ1-1; d_gene: TRBD1; abundance: .; v_gene: TRBV29-1; CDR3nt: TGCAGCGTCCCGGGACAGGGGGCGGGTGAAGCTTTCTTT; CDR3aa: CSVPGQGAGEAFF
j_gene: TRBJ1-1; d_gene: .; abundance: many; v_gene: TRBV7-9; CDR3nt: TGTGCCAGCAGCCCCCGCAGGAACACTGAAGCTTTCTTT; CDR3aa: CASSPRRNTEAFF
j_gene: TRBJ2-7; d_gene: TRBD1; abundance: .; v_gene: TRBV4-1; CDR3nt: TGCGCCAGCAGCCAACCGGGACAGGGGGCGCTATACGAGCAGTACTTC; CDR3aa: CASSQPGQGALYEQYF
j_gene: TRBJ2-1; d_gene: TRBD2; abundance: .; v_gene: TRBV5-1; CDR3nt: TGCGCCAGCAGCAAAGGTCTGTTGGGAGGGAGCTACAATGAGCAGTTCTTC; CDR3aa: CASSKGLLGGSYNEQFF
j_gene: TRBJ2-7; d_gene: .; abundance: few; v_gene: TRBV12-3/TRBV12-4; CDR3nt: TGTGCCAGCAGTTTAGCCCTTTTCCACGAGCAGTACTTC; CDR3aa: CASSLALFHEQYF
j_gene: TRBJ2-7; d_gene: .; abundance: few; v_gene: TRBV6-5; CDR3nt: TGTGCCAGCAGTTACTCGTCCTCAGTGTCCTACGAGCAGTACTTC; CDR3aa: CASSYSSSVSYEQYF
j_gene: TRBJ1-5; d_gene: TRBD1; abundance: .; v_gene: TRBV6-2/TRBV6-3; CDR3nt: TGTGCCAGCAGTTTCGTGGTAGGACAGGGACATCAGCCCCAGCATTTT; CDR3aa: CASSFVVGQGHQPQHF
j_gene: TRBJ2-4; d_gene: TRBD2; abundance: few; v_gene: TRBV9; CDR3nt: TGTGCCAGCAGCCTAGCGGGGGGACAAAACATTCAGTACTTC; CDR3aa: CASSLAGGQNIQYF
j_gene: TRBJ1-1; d_gene: TRBD1; abundance: .; v_gene: TRBV5-1; CDR3nt: TGCGCCAGCTCGAGTGTAACAGGGGGGACTGAAGCTTTCTTT; CDR3aa: CASSSVTGGTEAFF
j_gene: TRBJ1-1; d_gene: TRBD1; abundance: few; v_gene: TRBV15; CDR3nt: TGTGCCACCAGCAGGGGTATGGGGACAGCTGAAGCTTTCTTT; CDR3aa: CATSRGMGTAEAFF
j_gene: TRBJ2-4; d_gene: .; abundance: .; v_gene: TRBV9; CDR3nt: TGTGCCAGCAGCGTAGGAAGGTCGGTGGGCATTCAGTACTTC; CDR3aa: CASSVGRSVGIQYF
j_gene: TRBJ2-3; d_gene: TRBD1; abundance: .; v_gene: TRBV27; CDR3nt: TGTGCCAGCAGTTTTTTGGGCAGGGGGACAGATACGCAGTATTTT; CDR3aa: CASSFLGRGTDTQYF
j_gene: TRBJ1-5; d_gene: TRBD1; abundance: few; v_gene: TRBV6-6; CDR3nt: TGTGCCAGCCGGGGGACAGGGGAAAAATATAGCAATCAGCCCCAGCATTTT; CDR3aa: CASRGTGEKYSNQPQHF
j_gene: TRBJ1-5; d_gene: .; abundance: few; v_gene: TRBV4-3; CDR3nt: TGCGCCAGCAGCCAAGCGATGGGCAATCAGCCCCAGCATTTT; CDR3aa: CASSQAMGNQPQHF